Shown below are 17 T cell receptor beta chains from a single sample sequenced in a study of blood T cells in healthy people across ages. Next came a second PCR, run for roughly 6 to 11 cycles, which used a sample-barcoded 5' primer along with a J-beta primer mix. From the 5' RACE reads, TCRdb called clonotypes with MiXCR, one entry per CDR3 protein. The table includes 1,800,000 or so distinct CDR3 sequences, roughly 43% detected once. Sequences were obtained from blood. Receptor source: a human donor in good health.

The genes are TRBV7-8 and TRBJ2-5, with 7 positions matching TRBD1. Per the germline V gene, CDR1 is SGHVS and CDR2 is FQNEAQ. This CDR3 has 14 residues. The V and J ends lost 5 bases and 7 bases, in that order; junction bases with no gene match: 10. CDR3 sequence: CASSPGGAPGTQYF. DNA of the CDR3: TGTGCCAGCAGCCCAGGGGGTGCCCCTGGGACCCAGTACTTC. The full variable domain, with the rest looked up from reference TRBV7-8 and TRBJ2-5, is GAGVSQSPRYKVAKRGQDVALRCDPISGHVSLFWYQQALGQGPEFLTYFQNEAQLDKSGLPSDRFFAERPEGSVSTLKIQRTQQEDSAVYLCASSPGGAPGTQYFGPGTRLLVL.

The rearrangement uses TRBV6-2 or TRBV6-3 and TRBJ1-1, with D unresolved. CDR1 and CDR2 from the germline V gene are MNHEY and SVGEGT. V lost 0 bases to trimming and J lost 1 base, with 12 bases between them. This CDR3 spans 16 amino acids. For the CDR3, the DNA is TGTGCCAGCAGTTACTCGGCAGTTAATGCGAACACTGAAGCTTTCTTT. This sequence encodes CASSYSAVNANTEAFF.

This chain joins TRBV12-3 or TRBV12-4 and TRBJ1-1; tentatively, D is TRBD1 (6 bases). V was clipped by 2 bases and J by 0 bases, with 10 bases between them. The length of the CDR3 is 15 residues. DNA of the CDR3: TGTGCCAGCAGTTTAAGGACAGCCCTGAACACTGAAGCTTTCTTT. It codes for CASSLRTALNTEAFF.

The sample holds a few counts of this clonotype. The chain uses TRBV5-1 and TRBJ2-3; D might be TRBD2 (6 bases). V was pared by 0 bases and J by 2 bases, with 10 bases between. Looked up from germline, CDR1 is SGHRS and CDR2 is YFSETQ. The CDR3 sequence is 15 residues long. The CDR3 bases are TGCGCCAGCAGCTTGGGGCGGGGACCCACAGATACGCAGTATTTT. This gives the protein CASSLGRGPTDTQYF. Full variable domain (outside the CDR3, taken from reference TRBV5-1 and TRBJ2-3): KAGVTQTPRYLIKTRGQQVTLSCSPISGHRSVSWYQQTPGQGLQFLFEYFSETQRNKGNFPGRFSGRQFSNSRSEMNVSTLELGDSALYLCASSLGRGPTDTQYFGPGTRLTVL.

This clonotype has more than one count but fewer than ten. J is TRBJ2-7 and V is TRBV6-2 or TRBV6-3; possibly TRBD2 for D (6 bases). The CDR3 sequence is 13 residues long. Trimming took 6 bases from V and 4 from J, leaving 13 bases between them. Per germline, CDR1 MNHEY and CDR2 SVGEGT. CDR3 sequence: CASRPVGGYEQYF. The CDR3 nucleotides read TGTGCCAGCAGGCCGGTCGGAGGGTACGAGCAGTACTTC.

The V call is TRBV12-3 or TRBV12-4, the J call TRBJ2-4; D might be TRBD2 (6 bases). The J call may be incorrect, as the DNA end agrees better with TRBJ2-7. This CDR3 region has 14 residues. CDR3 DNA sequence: TGTGCCAGCAACCCCTCAGGACTACACTACGAGCAGTACTTC. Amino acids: CASNPSGLHYEQYF.

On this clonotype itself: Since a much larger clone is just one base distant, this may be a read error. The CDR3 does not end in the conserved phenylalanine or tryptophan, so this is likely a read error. The CDR3 region is CAISVSRDRVDEQYS. The DNA for the CDR3 is TGTGCCATCAGTGTCTCCCGGGACAGGGTTGACGAGCAGTACTCC. The chain carries TRBV10-3 and TRBJ2-7; the match to TRBD1 covers 9 bases. Germline V CDR1 and CDR2: ENHRY, SYGVKD. This CDR3 is 15 amino acids long. Germline trimming cut 4 bases from V and 5 bases from J; bases unmatched to any gene: 9.

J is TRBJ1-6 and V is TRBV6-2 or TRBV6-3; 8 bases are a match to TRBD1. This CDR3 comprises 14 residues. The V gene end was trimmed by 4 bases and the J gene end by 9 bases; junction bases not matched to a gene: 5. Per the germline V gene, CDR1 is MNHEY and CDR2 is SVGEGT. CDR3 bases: TGTGCCAGCAGTTTCGTGACAGGGGTTTCACCCCTCCACTTT. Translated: CASSFVTGVSPLHF.

The CDR3 DNA reads as TGTGCCAGCAGTTTAGCCCCAGGGTTAGATACGCAGTATTTT. Translating it yields CASSLAPGLDTQYF. The chain is built from TRBV27 and TRBJ2-3, with D maybe TRBD1 (5 bases). Germline V CDR1 and CDR2: MNHEY, SMNVEV (reference sequence). The CDR3 has 14 residues. The germline V and J ends were trimmed by 2 bases and 5 bases, with 11 bases remaining between them.

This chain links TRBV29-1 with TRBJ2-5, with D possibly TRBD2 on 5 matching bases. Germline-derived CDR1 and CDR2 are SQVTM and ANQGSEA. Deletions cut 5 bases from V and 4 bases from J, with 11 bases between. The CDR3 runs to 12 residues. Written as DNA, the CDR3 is TGCAGCGTTATACGGGGTCGAGAGACCCAGTACTTC. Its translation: CSVIRGRETQYF.

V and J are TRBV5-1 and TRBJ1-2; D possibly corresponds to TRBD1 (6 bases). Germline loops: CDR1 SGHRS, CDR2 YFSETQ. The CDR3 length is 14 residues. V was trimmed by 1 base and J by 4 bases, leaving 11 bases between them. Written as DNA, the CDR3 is TGCGCCAGCAGCTTGCAGACAGGTAGCTATGGCTACACCTTC. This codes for CASSLQTGSYGYTF.

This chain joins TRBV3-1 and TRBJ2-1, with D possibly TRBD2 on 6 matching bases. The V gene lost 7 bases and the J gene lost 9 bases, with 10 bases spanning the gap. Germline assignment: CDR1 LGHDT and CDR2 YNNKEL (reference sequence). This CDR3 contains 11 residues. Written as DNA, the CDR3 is TGTGCCAGCACCGAGGAGGGTGAGCAGTTCTTC. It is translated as CASTEEGEQFF.

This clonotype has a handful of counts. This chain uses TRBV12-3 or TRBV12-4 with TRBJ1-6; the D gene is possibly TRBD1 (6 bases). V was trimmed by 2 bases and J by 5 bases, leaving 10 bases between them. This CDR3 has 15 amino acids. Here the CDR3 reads CASSLRGGNNSPLHF. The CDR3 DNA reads TGTGCCAGCAGTTTACGGGGGGGCAATAATTCACCCCTCCACTTT.

The CDR3 protein is CSVAAGGRVEAFF. CDR3 nucleotides: TGCAGCGTTGCGGCAGGGGGAAGGGTTGAAGCTTTCTTT. The chain employs TRBV29-1 and TRBJ1-1; TRBD1 matches at 7 bases. The CDR3 length is 13 residues. The germline gives CDR1 SQVTM, CDR2 ANQGSEA. The ends lost 4 bases at V and 7 bases at J; junction bases unmatched: 9.

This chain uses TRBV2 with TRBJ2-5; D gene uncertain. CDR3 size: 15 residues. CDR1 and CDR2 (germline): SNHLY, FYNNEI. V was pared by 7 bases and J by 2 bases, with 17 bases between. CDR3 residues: CASKSVRIGQETQYF. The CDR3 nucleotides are TGTGCCAGCAAGTCGGTGCGGATAGGACAAGAGACCCAGTACTTC.

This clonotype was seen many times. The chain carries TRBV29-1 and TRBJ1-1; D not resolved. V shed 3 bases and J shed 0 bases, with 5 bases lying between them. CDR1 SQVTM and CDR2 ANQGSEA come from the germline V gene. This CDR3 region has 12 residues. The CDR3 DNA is TGCAGCGTTGACGAAATGAACACTGAAGCTTTCTTT. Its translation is CSVDEMNTEAFF.

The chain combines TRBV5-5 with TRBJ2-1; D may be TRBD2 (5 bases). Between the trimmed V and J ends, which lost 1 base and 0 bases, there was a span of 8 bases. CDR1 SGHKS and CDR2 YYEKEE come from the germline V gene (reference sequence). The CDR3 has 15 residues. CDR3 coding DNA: TGTGCCAGCAGCTTGTGGGAGAGCTCCTACAATGAGCAGTTCTTC. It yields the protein CASSLWESSYNEQFF. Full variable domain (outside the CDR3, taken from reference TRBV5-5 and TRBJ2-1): DAGVTQSPTHLIKTRGQQVTLRCSPISGHKSVSWYQQVLGQGPQFIFQYYEKEERGRGNFPDRFSARQFPNYSSELNVNALLLGDSALYLCASSLWESSYNEQFFGPGTRLTVL.